Given below is one T cell receptor beta chain in context. Antigen: not known. The source of the sample is a study of CD8+ T cells in alopecia areata. Study-level background: The drug, tofacitinib, lasted 6 to 18 months, followed by 6 months off drug.

Study-wide points: Besides other cells, scalp samples also yield sequences of resident alphabeta T cells from normal skin. Alopecia totalis/universalis scalp especially showed more expanded CD8+ clones than normal scalp.

Investigators isolated RNA and reverse transcribed it into cDNA to act as the sequencing template. Sequencing was performed with immunoSEQ multiplex PCR; in TCRdb, only in-frame clones are kept and a portion is missing. The sample has around 100,000 clones, less than 50% seen once; the top ten hold 1.3%. V dropped 0 bases and J dropped 7 bases, with 16 bases sitting between them. Germline V gene sequence: CDR1 MNHEY, CDR2 SMNVEV (reference sequence). The CDR3 runs 17 residues. This receptor was taken from a human donor with alopecia areata. The source material was CD4+ T cells sorted from blood. This chain joins TRBV27 and TRBJ1-6; D might be TRBD1 (5 bases). CDR3 DNA: TGTGCCAGCAGTTTATCATTCGACACAGGCCCAAATTCACCCCTCCACTTT. As protein: CASSLSFDTGPNSPLHF.